These 21 T cell receptor beta chains were all obtained from the same sample, sequenced in a study of Ad26.COV2.S vaccination and SARS-CoV-2 variants. Treatment specified: some 19 received Ad26.COV2.S at low or high dose, single or two shots; about five received placebo; per-sample allocation not given. Repertoires come from day 63 after the first vaccine or placebo injection. TCRdb's table, derived via immunoSEQ multiplex PCR, lists solely in-frame clones and lacks some. The sample has hundreds of thousands of clones; nearly 90% are singletons. The sample consisted of peripheral blood, taken in a trial of Ad26.COV2.S vaccine versus placebo. These receptors were taken from a person between 18 and 59 years old who received the Ad26.COV2.S COVID-19 vaccine or a placebo.

The chain combines TRBV7-8 with TRBJ1-2; tentatively, D is TRBD1 (5 bases). V was trimmed by 1 base and J by 8 bases, leaving 20 bases between them. Germline loops: CDR1 SGHVS, CDR2 FQNEAQ. The CDR3 runs to 16 residues. CDR3 coding DNA: TGTGCCAGCAGCTTAGTGGGGGACCCTACATATGGCGGCTACACCTTC. Translating gives CASSLVGDPTYGGYTF. Full variable domain (outside the CDR3, taken from reference TRBV7-8 and TRBJ1-2): GAGVSQSPRYKVAKRGQDVALRCDPISGHVSLFWYQQALGQGPEFLTYFQNEAQLDKSGLPSDRFFAERPEGSVSTLKIQRTQQEDSAVYLCASSLVGDPTYGGYTFGSGTRLTVV.

The chain is built from TRBV11-2 and TRBJ2-2; 8 nucleotides line up with TRBD2. Germline V gene lookup returns CDR1 SGHAT and CDR2 FQNNGV. CDR3 length equals 16 residues. The junction had 8 bases not matched to a gene; V was cut back by 3 bases and J by 5 bases. CDR3 DNA: TGTGCCAGCAGCTTGGGTATCCGGGGGGGGACCGGGGAGCTGTTTTTT. It yields the protein CASSLGIRGGTGELFF.

The chain has TRBV20-1 and TRBJ1-4; D is uncertain. CDR1 and CDR2 from the germline V gene are DFQATT and SNEGSKA (reference sequence). The CDR3 extends over 11 amino acids. V was cut by 3 bases and J by 13 bases, with 12 bases left in between. The CDR3 sequence is CSARSLIGLFF. CDR3 nucleotides: TGCAGTGCTAGGTCGTTAATAGGACTGTTTTTT.

The chain recombines TRBV28 with TRBJ2-4, with D unclear. The V end lost 2 bases, the J end lost 0 bases, and 11 bases lay between the germline ends. The germline V gene has CDR1 MDHEN and CDR2 SYDVKM. The CDR3 is made up of 16 amino acids. CDR3 loop: CASSLSVRTAKNIQYF. The CDR3 DNA reads as TGTGCCAGCAGTTTAAGCGTTAGGACAGCCAAAAACATTCAGTACTTC.

This clone was counted between two and nine times. The chain employs TRBV10-1 and TRBJ1-2; TRBD1 might be the D (5 bases). The CDR3 is made up of 13 amino acids. Germline V lookup: CDR1 WNHNN, CDR2 SYGVQD (reference sequence). With 2 bases removed from V and 11 bases from J, the gap between germline ends came to 15 bases. CDR3 loop: CASSEGTGPCYTF. CDR3 DNA sequence: TGCGCCAGCAGTGAGGGGACTGGACCGTGTTACACCTTC.

The chain joins TRBV7-2 to TRBJ1-5, with a tentative D call TRBD1 (5 bases). Germline CDR1 reads SGHTA; CDR2 reads FQGNSA. V lost 5 bases to trimming and J lost 0 bases, with 14 bases between them. CDR3 length: 16 amino acids. Here the CDR3 reads CASSPAYRFSNQPQHF. The DNA for the CDR3 is TGTGCCAGCAGCCCAGCCTACAGGTTTAGCAATCAGCCCCAGCATTTT.

This clone showed up just a few times. This sequence joins TRBV6-5 and TRBJ2-3, with TRBD2 matching 7 bases. J lost 4 bases, V lost 6 bases, and 7 bases had no gene match. CDR1 and CDR2 (germline): MNHEY, SVGAGI. The CDR3 is 14 amino acids. In DNA form, the CDR3 reads TGTGCCAGCAGAGGGGACTATGGTTCAGATACGCAGTATTTT. Encoded protein: CASRGDYGSDTQYF.

This clone came up a few times. The rearrangement joins TRBV11-2 to TRBJ2-6; no clear D. CDR1 and CDR2 (germline): SGHAT, FQNNGV. Trimming removed 4 bases at V and 2 bases at J, with 9 bases between. The CDR3 totals 15 residues. The CDR3 nucleotides are TGTGCCAGCAGCTCATTTCGGGCTGGGGCCAACGTCCTGACTTTC. Its protein is CASSSFRAGANVLTF.

This chain links TRBV7-9 with TRBJ2-7, with 7 nucleotides matching TRBD1. The ends lost 5 bases at V and 4 bases at J; junction bases unmatched: 8. Germline V gene sequence: CDR1 SEHNR, CDR2 FQNEAQ (reference sequence). This CDR3 region has 14 residues. The CDR3 reads CASSPPRQGYEQYF. In nucleotides, the CDR3 is TGTGCCAGCAGCCCCCCGAGACAGGGTTACGAGCAGTACTTC.

The J gene is TRBJ2-5, the V gene TRBV5-8; weak D call: TRBD2 (7 bases). Trimming left V 2 bases short and J 5 bases short, with 16 bases between. Germline V gives CDR1 SGHTS, CDR2 YDEGEE. The CDR3 spans 15 residues. Here the CDR3 DNA reads TGTGCCAGCAGCTTAGAGAGGGGGGGCTTGGAGACCCAGTACTTC. Its translation: CASSLERGGLETQYF.

This clone was seen once. J is TRBJ2-3 and V is TRBV7-9, with D possibly being TRBD2 (5 bases). Germline V CDR1 and CDR2: SEHNR, FQNEAQ (reference sequence). The CDR3 runs 16 residues. V was shortened by 5 bases and J by 1 base, with 16 bases between the two germline ends. CDR3: CASSPRTYGGTDTQYF. The DNA for the CDR3 is TGTGCCAGCAGCCCGCGTACCTACGGGGGCACAGATACGCAGTATTTT.

The genes are TRBV7-5 and TRBJ1-4; the table's D gene call, TRBD1, was not cross checked with the DNA. TRBV7-5 is an annotated pseudogene. CDR3 length: 13 amino acids. CDR3 in DNA: TGTGCCAAAAATACAGCTACACATGAAAAACTGTTTTTT. It yields the protein CAKNTATHEKLFF.

This chain connects TRBV12-3 or TRBV12-4 to TRBJ1-6, with unresolved D. CDR3 size: 10 residues. V shed 6 bases and J shed 9 bases, with 3 bases lying between them. The DNA for the CDR3 is TGTGCCAGCAGGAGTTCACCCCTCCACTTT. Protein: CASRSSPLHF.

The V and J genes are TRBV4-1 and TRBJ1-4; no reliable D call. The CDR3 covers 16 residues. Germline V gene data show CDR1 as MGHRA and CDR2 as YSYEKL. Trimming removed 2 bases from V and 4 bases from J, with 14 bases in between. The CDR3 region has the DNA TGCGCCAGCAGCCAAACCCCCGGGTGGCTTAATGAAAAACTGTTTTTT. Its translation: CASSQTPGWLNEKLFF.

The rearrangement uses TRBV20-1 and TRBJ1-1; D is unresolved. The CDR3 totals 11 residues. The V and J ends lost 6 bases and 3 bases respectively, with 8 bases between them. CDR1 is DFQATT, CDR2 SNEGSKA, per germline (reference sequence). The CDR3 sequence is CSAGGDTEAFF. For the CDR3, the DNA is TGCAGTGCCGGCGGGGACACTGAAGCTTTCTTT.

V and J are TRBV12-3 or TRBV12-4 and TRBJ1-2, with D hard to call. This CDR3 contains 12 residues. V lost 4 bases and J lost 8, with 11 bases in between. CDR3 residues: CASSSSARGYTF. The CDR3 coding sequence is TGTGCCAGCAGTTCCTCGGCGCGGGGCTACACCTTC.

A remark on this clone: The same CDR3 is also encoded by other DNA sequences in this sample. The chain couples TRBV9 to TRBJ2-1, with D unresolved. This CDR3 comprises 13 residues. From germline, CDR1 is SGDLS and CDR2 YYNGEE. V shed 3 bases and J shed 5 bases, with 9 bases lying between them. CDR3 in amino acids: CASSAYRDNEQFF. The CDR3 nucleotides are TGTGCCAGCAGCGCCTACAGAGACAATGAGCAGTTCTTC.

The rearrangement uses TRBV4-3 and TRBJ2-3, with a tentative D call TRBD2 (6 bases). V gave up 4 bases and J gave up 6 bases, with 17 bases separating them. The germline V gene encodes CDR1 LGHNA and CDR2 YSLEER. The CDR3 contains 15 residues. The CDR3 protein is CASSRGGAMGDTQYF. In DNA form, the CDR3 reads TGCGCCAGCAGCCGCGGAGGGGCCATGGGGGATACGCAGTATTTT.

This clone was seen once. The chain carries TRBV2 and TRBJ1-2, with D possibly being TRBD1 (5 bases). Germline-derived CDR1 and CDR2 are SNHLY and FYNNEI. This CDR3 is 13 amino acids long. Trimming cost V 5 bases and J 4 bases, with 11 bases left between them. The CDR3 reads CASSPGGTYGYTF. The DNA for the CDR3 is TGTGCCAGCAGTCCGGGGGGGACCTATGGCTACACCTTC.

This clone was seen just once. The chain employs TRBV18 and TRBJ1-2; D not resolved. The CDR3 is 13 residues long. V lost 6 bases and J 8 bases, leaving 16 bases between the germline ends. CDR1 KGHSH and CDR2 LQKENI come from the germline V gene. CDR3 region: CASSPSSTRGYTF. The CDR3 DNA is TGTGCCAGCTCCCCTTCGTCCACCCGGGGCTACACCTTC. Full variable domain (outside the CDR3, taken from reference TRBV18 and TRBJ1-2): NAGVMQNPRHLVRRRGQEARLRCSPMKGHSHVYWYRQLPEEGLKFMVYLQKENIIDESGMPKERFSAEFPKEGPSILRIQQVVRGDSAAYFCASSPSSTRGYTFGSGTRLTVV.

With respect to this clone: Other DNA variants within this sample encode the same CDR3. The rearrangement joins TRBV5-1 to TRBJ1-1, with a weak D call TRBD1 (6 bases). The V gene lost 4 bases and the J gene lost 1 base, with 8 bases spanning the gap. Germline assignment: CDR1 SGHRS and CDR2 YFSETQ. This CDR3 is built from 13 residues. CDR3 region: CASSAQGNTEAFF. In nucleotides, the CDR3 is TGCGCCAGCAGCGCACAGGGGAACACTGAAGCTTTCTTT. Full variable domain (missing parts from reference TRBV5-1 and TRBJ1-1): KAGVTQTPRYLIKTRGQQVTLSCSPISGHRSVSWYQQTPGQGLQFLFEYFSETQRNKGNFPGRFSGRQFSNSRSEMNVSTLELGDSALYLCASSAQGNTEAFFGQGTRLTVV.